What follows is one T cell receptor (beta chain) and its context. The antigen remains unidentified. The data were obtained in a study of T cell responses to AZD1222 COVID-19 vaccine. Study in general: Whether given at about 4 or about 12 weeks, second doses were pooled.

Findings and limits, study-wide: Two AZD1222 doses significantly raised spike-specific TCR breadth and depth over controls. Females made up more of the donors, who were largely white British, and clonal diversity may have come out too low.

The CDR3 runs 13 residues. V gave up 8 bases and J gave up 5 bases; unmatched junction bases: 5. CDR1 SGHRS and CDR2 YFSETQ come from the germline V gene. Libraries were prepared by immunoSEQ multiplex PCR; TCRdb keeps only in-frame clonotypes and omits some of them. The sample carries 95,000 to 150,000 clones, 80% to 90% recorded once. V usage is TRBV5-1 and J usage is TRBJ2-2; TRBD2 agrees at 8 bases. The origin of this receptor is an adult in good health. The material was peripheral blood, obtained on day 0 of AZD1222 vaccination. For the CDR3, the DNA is TGCGCCAGTCTTAGCGGGATAACCGGGGAGCTGTTTTTT. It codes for CASLSGITGELFF.